This entry lists 15 T cell receptor beta chains sequenced from one sample in a study of T cell responses to AZD1222 COVID-19 vaccine (dated by TCRdb to the early 2020s). The time point label of this sample denotes: about 28 days (+/-7) after the second vaccine dose. Library preparation was by the immunoSEQ multiplex PCR assay. What TCRdb holds here is the immuneACCESS table cut down to in-frame rearrangements. Part of the clones is not present; checked against another copy, under half of the missing clones reflect an unresolved V gene, and the others are unexplained. Counted in this sample were some 170,000 clones; 90% to 95% of them appeared once. The biggest ten clones account for 4.5% to 5.5% of the sample. Material: peripheral blood, obtained 28 days after the second AZD1222 dose. The source of these receptors is an adult who received the AZD1222 COVID-19 vaccine.

The chain carries TRBV6-5 and TRBJ1-1; TRBD1 matches at 11 bases. V lost 8 bases and J lost 5; bases outside the gene matches: 7. This CDR3 comprises 14 residues. Germline assignment: CDR1 MNHEY and CDR2 SVGAGI. In DNA, the CDR3 is TGTGCCAGCTCCGGGACAGGGGGTATAACTGAAGCTTTCTTT. Protein product: CASSGTGGITEAFF.

The chain links TRBV12-3 or TRBV12-4 to TRBJ2-5; D remains ambiguous. Trimming took off 1 base at V and 5 bases at J, with 8 bases between the two ends. There are 13 residues in the CDR3. The CDR3, as DNA: TGTGCCAGCAGTTTAGTGTCGTTTGAGACCCAGTACTTC. Amino acid sequence: CASSLVSFETQYF.

The V and J genes are TRBV11-3 and TRBJ1-1, with D tentatively TRBD1 (5 bases). From germline, CDR1 is SGHNT and CDR2 YENEEA. V was shortened by 5 bases and J by 0 bases, with 10 bases between the two germline ends. The CDR3 is 14 residues long. The CDR3, as DNA: TGTGCCAGCAGCCCCGGGGGATTGAACACTGAAGCTTTCTTT. Its protein is CASSPGGLNTEAFF.

The chain combines TRBV18 with TRBJ2-2; D unclear. The CDR3 consists of 16 residues. CDR1 and CDR2 from the germline V gene are KGHSH and LQKENI. V was shortened by 6 bases and J by 2 bases, with 16 bases between the two germline ends. The CDR3 sequence is CASSQNPDRNTGELFF. The DNA of the CDR3 is TGTGCCAGCTCCCAAAATCCCGACCGAAACACCGGGGAGCTGTTTTTT.

The chain joins TRBV7-6 to TRBJ2-3, with D possibly being TRBD1 or TRBD2 (5 bases each). CDR3 length: 15 amino acids. Trimming pared 1 base from V and 6 bases from J, leaving 14 bases between. Looked up from germline, CDR1 is SGHVS and CDR2 is FNYEAQ. The chain's CDR3 is CASSLDGAKRDTQYF. The CDR3 nucleotides are TGTGCCAGCAGCTTAGACGGGGCGAAACGGGATACGCAGTATTTT.

J is TRBJ1-2 and V is TRBV7-9; D remains ambiguous. The CDR3 totals 16 residues. V gave up 5 bases and J gave up 3 bases, with 19 bases separating them. Germline CDR1 SEHNR, CDR2 FQNEAQ (reference sequence). Here the CDR3 reads CASSPGPHVDYYGYTF. The CDR3 bases are TGTGCCAGCAGCCCCGGCCCACACGTCGATTACTATGGCTACACCTTC.

This clone occurred many times. The chain recombines TRBV6-5 with TRBJ1-1, with TRBD1 matching 7 bases. The CDR3 extends over 15 amino acids. J lost 0 bases, V lost 6 bases, and 7 bases had no gene match. From germline, CDR1 is MNHEY and CDR2 SVGAGI. The CDR3 here is CASRPQGLMNTEAFF. For the CDR3, the DNA is TGTGCCAGCAGGCCACAGGGGTTAATGAACACTGAAGCTTTCTTT.

This rearrangement joins TRBV24-1 to TRBJ1-2; 10 bases match TRBD1. The CDR3 spans 16 residues. J lost 4 bases, V lost 4 bases, and 8 bases had no gene match. Germline CDR1 and CDR2: KGHDR and SFDVKD. The CDR3 region has the DNA TGTGCCACCAGTGACCTCGACAGGGGGCTTGGCTATGGCTACACCTTC. Amino acids: CATSDLDRGLGYGYTF.

The chain uses TRBV6-5 and TRBJ1-6; TRBD1 agrees at 8 bases. V lost 6 bases to trimming and J lost 3 bases; unmatched junction nucleotides: 4. The CDR3 extends over 15 amino acids. Germline V gene data show CDR1 as MNHEY and CDR2 as SVGAGI. CDR3 sequence: CASSGQGIYNSPLHF. CDR3 coding DNA: TGTGCCAGCAGCGGACAGGGAATCTATAATTCACCCCTCCACTTT.

The V gene is TRBV27, the J gene TRBJ2-3, with D possibly TRBD2 on 5 matching bases. Germline V gene data show CDR1 as MNHEY and CDR2 as SMNVEV (reference sequence). There are 13 residues in the CDR3. Trimming took 6 bases from V and 6 from J, leaving 13 bases between them. CDR3 sequence reads: CASSTAGGDTQYF. The DNA for the CDR3 is TGTGCCAGCAGCACGGCCGGCGGGGATACGCAGTATTTT.

The chain joins TRBV19 to TRBJ2-3; D not certain. Germline CDR1 LNHDA, CDR2 SQIVND (reference sequence). The CDR3 has 15 residues. Trimming left V 1 base short and J 2 bases short, with 10 bases between. CDR3 bases: TGTGCCAGTAGTATAGCTAGTCCTTACACAGATACGCAGTATTTT. The encoded protein is CASSIASPYTDTQYF. The whole variable domain, filled in from reference TRBV19 and TRBJ2-3, reads DGGITQSPKYLFRKEGQNVTLSCEQNLNHDAMYWYRQDPGQGLRLIYYSQIVNDFQKGDIAEGYSVSREKKESFPLTVTSAQKNPTAFYLCASSIASPYTDTQYFGPGTRLTVL.

The V and J genes are TRBV3-1 (or the pseudogene TRBV3-2) and TRBJ2-7; tentatively, D is TRBD1 or TRBD2 (5 bases each). The CDR3 runs to 14 residues. V was shortened by 1 base and J by 6 bases, with 13 bases between the two germline ends. CDR1 LGHDT and CDR2 YNNKEL come from the germline V gene (reference sequence). DNA of the CDR3: TGTGCCAGCAGCCAAGTCGGGACCGCGCGCGAGCAGTACTTC. It codes for CASSQVGTAREQYF.

The V call is TRBV11-2, the J call TRBJ1-2, with D possibly matching TRBD1 (5 bases). V lost 5 bases and J 7 bases, leaving 11 bases between the germline ends. CDR1 and CDR2 from the germline V gene are SGHAT and FQNNGV. The CDR3 contains 12 residues. CDR3 sequence: CASSESRVGYTF. CDR3 nucleotides: TGTGCCAGCAGCGAATCCAGGGTTGGCTACACCTTC.

The V gene is TRBV6-2 or TRBV6-3, the J gene TRBJ1-5; D is ambiguous. The CDR3 is 16 amino acids. Germline lookup yields CDR1 MNHEY and CDR2 SVGEGT. The V end was cut by 2 bases, the J end by 0 bases, with 11 bases between. The CDR3 loop reads CASSYVGLGSNQPQHF. CDR3 coding DNA: TGTGCCAGCAGTTACGTAGGGTTGGGTAGCAATCAGCCCCAGCATTTT.

V usage is TRBV4-1 and J usage is TRBJ1-1; the match to TRBD1 covers 7 bases. V shed 2 bases and J 7 bases; nucleotides not matched to a gene: 7. This CDR3 has 14 residues. The germline CDR1 and CDR2 sequences are MGHRA and YSYEKL. Written as DNA, the CDR3 is TGCGCCAGCAGCCAACCCGGACAGGCCGGTGAAGCTTTCTTT. This translates into CASSQPGQAGEAFF.